Presented here are 15 T cell receptor beta chains from one specimen sequenced in a study of shared clonotypes between healthy human individuals. The table came from immunoSEQ multiplex PCR; TCRdb's copy has only in-frame clones and leaves some out. The table records roughly 1 million clones, more than 60% of them present only once. Specimen: memory CD4+ T cells sorted from blood. As to subset: CD45RA-negative fraction. These receptors all come from a man between 18 and 29 years old in good health.

The V call is TRBV6-1, the J call TRBJ1-1; the match to TRBD1 covers 7 bases. The CDR3 runs to 14 residues. CDR1 is MNHNS and CDR2 is SASEGT in the germline V gene. Trimming cost V 5 bases and J 0 bases; bases outside gene matches: 3. The CDR3 DNA follows: TGTGCCAGCAGTCTACAGGGGTTGAACACTGAAGCTTTCTTT. This sequence encodes CASSLQGLNTEAFF.

The V gene is TRBV5-1, the J gene TRBJ2-7; 7 bases are a match to TRBD1. Germline CDR1 and CDR2: SGHRS and YFSETQ. Unmatched junction bases numbered 7, after V lost 4 bases and J lost 3 bases. The CDR3 length is 14 residues. The CDR3, as DNA: TGCGCCAGCAGCACAGGGACAGCCGACTACGAGCAGTACTTC. Protein product: CASSTGTADYEQYF.

This clone came up many times. The chain joins TRBV2 to TRBJ1-6; D remains unclear. Between the trimmed V and J ends, which lost 5 bases and 12 bases, there was a span of 8 bases. Germline CDR1 is SNHLY and CDR2 is FYNNEI. The length of the CDR3 is 11 residues. The CDR3 nucleotides read TGTGCCAGCAGTCCACGCCGACCCCTCCACTTT. Residues: CASSPRRPLHF.

The rearrangement uses TRBV19 and TRBJ1-2; the D is unclear. The CDR3 runs 11 residues. Trimming removed 4 bases from V and 7 bases from J, with 7 bases in between. Germline V gene sequence: CDR1 LNHDA, CDR2 SQIVND (reference sequence). The DNA for the CDR3 is TGTGCCAGTAGTACCAGGTTTGGCTACACCTTC. Protein sequence: CASSTRFGYTF.

The table lists this clone with a few counts. The chain carries TRBV5-6 and TRBJ1-1; a weak D match, TRBD1 (5 bases). Trimming left V 0 bases short and J 0 bases short, with 6 bases between. The V gene's germline CDR1 is SGHDT and CDR2 YYEEEE. This CDR3 contains 14 residues. The CDR3 loop reads CASSLAGMNTEAFF. For the CDR3, the DNA is TGTGCCAGCAGCTTGGCAGGGATGAACACTGAAGCTTTCTTT.

In its sample, this clone was seen many times. The chain recombines TRBV30 with TRBJ1-5, with no clear D. Between the trimmed V and J ends, which lost 5 bases and 4 bases, there was a span of 18 bases. Germline CDR1 GTSNPN, CDR2 SVGIG (reference sequence). The CDR3 is made up of 15 amino acids. The CDR3 nucleotides read TGTGCCTGGGCTAGCGGCAACAGCAAAAATCAGCCCCAGCATTTT. This gives the protein CAWASGNSKNQPQHF.

The genes are TRBV28 and TRBJ1-2; no reliable D call. The CDR3 runs to 13 residues. Trimming stripped 11 bases from V and 0 bases from J, with 13 bases between. CDR1 is MDHEN, CDR2 SYDVKM, per germline. Written as DNA, the CDR3 is TGTGCCGGGTCAAAGGCTGCTAACTATGGCTACACCTTC. Its translation: CAGSKAANYGYTF.

V and J are TRBV10-2 and TRBJ2-7; D unresolved. The V and J ends lost 7 bases and 0 bases respectively, with 13 bases between them. The germline V gene has CDR1 WSHSY and CDR2 SAAADI. The length of the CDR3 is 14 residues. The CDR3 region is CASTVLGNSYEQYF. The CDR3 nucleotides read TGCGCCAGCACTGTTCTAGGGAACTCCTACGAGCAGTACTTC.

This chain uses TRBV4-1 with TRBJ1-3, with D tentatively TRBD1 (6 bases). CDR1 MGHRA and CDR2 YSYEKL come from the germline V gene. V gave up 3 bases and J gave up 1 base, with 10 bases separating them. CDR3 size: 15 residues. In DNA, the CDR3 is TGCGCCAGCAGCCATTTGACAGGTTCTGGAAACACCATATATTTT. Its translation is CASSHLTGSGNTIYF.

This clone has just one count. The chain combines TRBV20-1 with TRBJ2-5, with D unclear. Trimming pared 8 bases from V and 1 base from J, leaving 8 bases between. The CDR3 spans 11 residues. Germline CDR1 is DFQATT and CDR2 is SNEGSKA (reference sequence). CDR3 region: CSFRPQETQYF. DNA for the CDR3: TGCAGTTTCCGTCCCCAAGAGACCCAGTACTTC.

The chain couples TRBV9 to TRBJ2-5, with 9 bases fitting TRBD1. The CDR3 is 15 amino acids. Trimming at V came to 4 bases and at J to 5 bases, leaving 9 bases not matched to a gene. CDR1 and CDR2 (germline): SGDLS, YYNGEE. CDR3 bases: TGTGCCAGCAGCCCTCCCGGGACAGGGAGTGAGACCCAGTACTTC. It is translated as CASSPPGTGSETQYF. Looking up the rest from reference TRBV9 and TRBJ2-5 gives the full variable domain: DSGVTQTPKHLITATGQRVTLRCSPRSGDLSVYWYQQSLDQGLQFLIQYYNGEERAKGNILERFSAQQFPDLHSELNLSSLELGDSALYFCASSPPGTGSETQYFGPGTRLLVL.

This clone was seen many times. V gene TRBV5-1 combines with J gene TRBJ1-1; TRBD1 agrees at 8 bases. This CDR3 has 14 residues. V lost 1 base, J lost 6 bases, and 5 bases stayed unmatched. Germline V gene data show CDR1 as SGHRS and CDR2 as YFSETQ. CDR3 bases: TGCGCCAGCAGCTTGTCACAGGGGGTGGCTGAAGCTTTCTTT. Encoded protein: CASSLSQGVAEAFF.

Turning to this clone: The sample has other DNA sequences that encode this CDR3 too. This chain uses TRBV10-1 with TRBJ1-2, with D unresolved. The germline CDR1 and CDR2 sequences are WNHNN and SYGVQD (reference sequence). V shed 0 bases and J shed 5 bases, with 7 bases lying between them. The CDR3 runs 13 residues. DNA for the CDR3: TGCGCCAGCAGTGAGTCGACTGGATATGGCTACACCTTC. Its translation: CASSESTGYGYTF.

The chain joins TRBV5-4 to TRBJ1-1; a weak D match, TRBD1 (6 bases). Germline lookup yields CDR1 SGHNT and CDR2 YYREEE (reference sequence). The CDR3 length is 17 residues. Trimming took off 4 bases at V and 10 bases at J, with 29 bases between the two ends. DNA of the CDR3: TGTGCCAGCAGCGGAGACAGCGAATTTCAGGGGCTGTCAAGAGCTTTCTTT. Protein product: CASSGDSEFQGLSRAFF.

This sequence joins TRBV6-1 and TRBJ1-2, with TRBD1 matching 7 bases. Unmatched junction bases numbered 6, after V lost 6 bases and J lost 2 bases. Germline V lookup: CDR1 MNHNS, CDR2 SASEGT. The CDR3 totals 14 residues. As DNA, the CDR3 is TGTGCCAGCAGCCTACAGGGGTCAAACTATGGCTACACCTTC. This sequence encodes CASSLQGSNYGYTF.